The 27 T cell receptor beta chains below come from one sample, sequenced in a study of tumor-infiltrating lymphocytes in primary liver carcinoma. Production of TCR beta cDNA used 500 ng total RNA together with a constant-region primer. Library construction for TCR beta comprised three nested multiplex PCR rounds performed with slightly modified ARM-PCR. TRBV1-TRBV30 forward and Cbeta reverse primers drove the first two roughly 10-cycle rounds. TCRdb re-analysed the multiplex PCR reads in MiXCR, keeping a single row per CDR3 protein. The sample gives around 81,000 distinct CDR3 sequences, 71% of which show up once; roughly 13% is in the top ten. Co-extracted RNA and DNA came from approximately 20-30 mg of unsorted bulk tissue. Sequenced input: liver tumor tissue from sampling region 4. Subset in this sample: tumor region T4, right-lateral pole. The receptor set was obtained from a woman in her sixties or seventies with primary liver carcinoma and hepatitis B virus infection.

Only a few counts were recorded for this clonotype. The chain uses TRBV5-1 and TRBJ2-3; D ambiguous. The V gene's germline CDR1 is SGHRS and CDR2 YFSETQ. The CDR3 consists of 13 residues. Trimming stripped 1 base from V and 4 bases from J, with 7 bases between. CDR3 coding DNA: TGCGCCAGCAGCTTGTCTCAAGCAGATACGCAGTATTTT. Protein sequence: CASSLSQADTQYF.

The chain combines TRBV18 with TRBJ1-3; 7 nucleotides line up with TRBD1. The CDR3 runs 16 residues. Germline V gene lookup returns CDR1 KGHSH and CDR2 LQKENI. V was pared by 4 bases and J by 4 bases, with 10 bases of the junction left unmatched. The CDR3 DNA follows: TGTGCCAGCTCACGACGGACAGGCGAGACAGGAAACACCATATATTTT. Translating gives CASSRRTGETGNTIYF.

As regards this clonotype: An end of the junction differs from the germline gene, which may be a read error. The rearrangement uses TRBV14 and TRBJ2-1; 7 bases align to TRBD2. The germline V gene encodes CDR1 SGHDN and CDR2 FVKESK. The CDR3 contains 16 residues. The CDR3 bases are TGTGCCAGCAACCAAGATCTTGGTGGGAGGGCCTTTGAGCAGTTCTTC. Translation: CASNQDLGGRAFEQFF.

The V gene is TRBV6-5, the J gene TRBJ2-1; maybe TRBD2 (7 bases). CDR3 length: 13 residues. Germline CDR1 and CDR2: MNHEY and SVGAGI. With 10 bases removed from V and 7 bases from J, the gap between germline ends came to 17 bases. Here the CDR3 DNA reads TGTGCCATCCAGAGGGGGGGGGCTAATGAGCAGTTCTTC. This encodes CAIQRGGANEQFF.

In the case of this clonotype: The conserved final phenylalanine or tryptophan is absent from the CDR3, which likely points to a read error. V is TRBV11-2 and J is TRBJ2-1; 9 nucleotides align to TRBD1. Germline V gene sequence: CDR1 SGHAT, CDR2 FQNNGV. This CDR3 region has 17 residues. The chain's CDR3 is CVSSLTYGQGYRGEQFS. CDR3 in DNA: TGTGTCAGCAGCTTAACCTACGGACAGGGGTACAGGGGTGAGCAGTTCTCC.

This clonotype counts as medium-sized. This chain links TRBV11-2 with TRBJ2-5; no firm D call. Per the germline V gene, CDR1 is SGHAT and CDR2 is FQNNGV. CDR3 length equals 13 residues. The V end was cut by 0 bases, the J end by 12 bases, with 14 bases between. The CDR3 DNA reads TGTGCCAGCAGCTTAGAATCGGGTAGTTGGGAGTACTTC. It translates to CASSLESGSWEYF.

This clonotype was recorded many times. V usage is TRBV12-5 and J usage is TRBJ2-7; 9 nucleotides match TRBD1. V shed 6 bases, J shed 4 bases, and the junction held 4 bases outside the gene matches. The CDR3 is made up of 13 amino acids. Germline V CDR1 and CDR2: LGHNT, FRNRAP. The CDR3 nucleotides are TGTGCTAGTGGGCGGGACAGGGCGTACGAGCAGTACTTC. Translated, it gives CASGRDRAYEQYF.

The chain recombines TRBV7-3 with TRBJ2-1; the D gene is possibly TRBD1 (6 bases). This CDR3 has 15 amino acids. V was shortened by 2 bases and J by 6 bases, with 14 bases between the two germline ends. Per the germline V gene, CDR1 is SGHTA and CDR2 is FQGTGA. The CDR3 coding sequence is TGTGCCAGCAGCTTAGAGGACAGATCTCGCAATGAGCAGTTCTTC. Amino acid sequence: CASSLEDRSRNEQFF.

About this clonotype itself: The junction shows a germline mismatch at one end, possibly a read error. CDR3 sequence: CASRALAGVYHEQFF. CDR3 coding DNA: TGCGCCAGCAGGGCACTAGCGGGAGTTTACCATGAGCAGTTCTTC. V and J are TRBV6-5 and TRBJ2-1; 11 nucleotides agree with TRBD2. The CDR3 consists of 15 residues. Germline V gives CDR1 MNHEY, CDR2 SVGAGI.

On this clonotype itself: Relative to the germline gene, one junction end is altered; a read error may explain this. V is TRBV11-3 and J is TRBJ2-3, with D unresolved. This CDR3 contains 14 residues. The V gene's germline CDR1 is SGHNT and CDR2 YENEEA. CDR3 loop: CDSSLRRDTDTQYF. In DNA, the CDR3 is TGTGACAGCAGCCTACGGAGAGACACAGATACGCAGTATTTT.

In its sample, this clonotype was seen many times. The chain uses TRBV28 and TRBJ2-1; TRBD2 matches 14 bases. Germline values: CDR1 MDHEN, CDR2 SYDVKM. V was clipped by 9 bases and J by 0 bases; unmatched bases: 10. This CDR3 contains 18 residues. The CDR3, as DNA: TGTGCCAGTCTTCAGACTAGCGGGAGGGGGAGCTCCTACAATGAGCAGTTCTTC. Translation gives CASLQTSGRGSSYNEQFF.

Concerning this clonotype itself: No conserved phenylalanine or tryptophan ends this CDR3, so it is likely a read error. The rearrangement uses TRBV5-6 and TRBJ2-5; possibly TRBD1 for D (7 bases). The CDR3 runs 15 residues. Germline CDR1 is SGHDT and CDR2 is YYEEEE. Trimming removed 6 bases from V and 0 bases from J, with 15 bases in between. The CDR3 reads CASIIRGANQETQYL. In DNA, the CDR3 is TGTGCCAGCATCATCAGGGGGGCAAACCAAGAGACCCAGTACCTC.

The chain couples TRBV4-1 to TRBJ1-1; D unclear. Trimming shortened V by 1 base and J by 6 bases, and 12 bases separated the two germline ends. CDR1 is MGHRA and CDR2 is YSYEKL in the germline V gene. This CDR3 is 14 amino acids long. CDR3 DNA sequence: TGCGCCAGCAGCCAAGTCCACGGGCAGCCTGAAGCTTTCTTT. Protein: CASSQVHGQPEAFF.

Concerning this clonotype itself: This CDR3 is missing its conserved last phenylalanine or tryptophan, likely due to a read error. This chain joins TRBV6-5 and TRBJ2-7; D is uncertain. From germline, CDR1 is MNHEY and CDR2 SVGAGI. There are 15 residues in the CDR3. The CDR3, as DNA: TGTGCCAGCGGTTACTCGGTCCAGGATTACCATGAGCAGTACTTG. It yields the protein CASGYSVQDYHEQYL.

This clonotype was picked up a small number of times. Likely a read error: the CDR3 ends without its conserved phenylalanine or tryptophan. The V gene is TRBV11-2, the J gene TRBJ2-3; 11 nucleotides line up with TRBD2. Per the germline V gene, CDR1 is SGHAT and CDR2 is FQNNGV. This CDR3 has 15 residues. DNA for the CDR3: TGTACCAGCAGTCCTGGACTAGCGGGCCCAGATACGCAGTATTCT. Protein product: CTSSPGLAGPDTQYS.

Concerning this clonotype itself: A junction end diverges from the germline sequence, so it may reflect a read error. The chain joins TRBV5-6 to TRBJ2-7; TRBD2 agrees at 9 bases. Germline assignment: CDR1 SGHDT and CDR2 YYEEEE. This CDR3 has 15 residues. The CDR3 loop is CVSSLVSGGFYEQYF. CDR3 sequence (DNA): TGTGTCAGCAGCTTGGTTAGCGGGGGTTTCTACGAGCAGTACTTC. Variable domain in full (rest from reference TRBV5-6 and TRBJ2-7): DAGVTQSPTHLIKTRGQQVTLRCSPKSGHDTVSWYQQALGQGPQFIFQYYEEEERQRGNFPDRFSGHQFPNYSSELNVNALLLGDSALYLCVSSLVSGGFYEQYFGPGTRLTVT.

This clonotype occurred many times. As DNA, the CDR3 is TGCGCCAGCAGCTCCGGAGGGCTAGCGGGAGGGTACGAGCAGTACTTC. Encoded protein: CASSSGGLAGGYEQYF. The chain recombines TRBV5-1 with TRBJ2-7, with 12 nucleotides matching TRBD2. Germline V lookup: CDR1 SGHRS, CDR2 YFSETQ. J was trimmed by 4 bases and V by 3 bases; bases with no gene match: 8. The CDR3 runs 16 residues.

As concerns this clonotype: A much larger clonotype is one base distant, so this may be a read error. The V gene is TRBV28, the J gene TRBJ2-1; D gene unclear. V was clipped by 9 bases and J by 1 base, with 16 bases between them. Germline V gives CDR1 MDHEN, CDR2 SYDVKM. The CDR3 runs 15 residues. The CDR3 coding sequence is TGTGCCAGGAGTCGCGTGACCATTTCCTACAATGAGCAGTTCTTC. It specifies CARSRVTISYNEQFF.

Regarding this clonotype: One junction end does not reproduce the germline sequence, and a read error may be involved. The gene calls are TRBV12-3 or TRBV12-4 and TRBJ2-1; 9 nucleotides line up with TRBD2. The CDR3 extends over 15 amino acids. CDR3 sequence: CASRDKREAPNEQLF. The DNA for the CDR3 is TGTGCCAGCAGAGACAAGCGGGAGGCCCCCAATGAGCAGCTATTC.

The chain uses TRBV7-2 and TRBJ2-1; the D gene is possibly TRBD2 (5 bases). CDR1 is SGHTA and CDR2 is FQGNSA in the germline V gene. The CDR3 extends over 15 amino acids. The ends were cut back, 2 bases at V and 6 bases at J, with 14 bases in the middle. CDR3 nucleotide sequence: TGTGCCAGCAGCTTAATGACTAACGTTCTCAATGAGCAGTTCTTC. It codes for CASSLMTNVLNEQFF. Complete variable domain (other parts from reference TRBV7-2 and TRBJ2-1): GAGVSQSPSNKVTEKGKDVELRCDPISGHTALYWYRQSLGQGLEFLIYFQGNSAPDKSGLPSDRFSAERTGGSVSTLTIQRTQQEDSAVYLCASSLMTNVLNEQFFGPGTRLTVL.

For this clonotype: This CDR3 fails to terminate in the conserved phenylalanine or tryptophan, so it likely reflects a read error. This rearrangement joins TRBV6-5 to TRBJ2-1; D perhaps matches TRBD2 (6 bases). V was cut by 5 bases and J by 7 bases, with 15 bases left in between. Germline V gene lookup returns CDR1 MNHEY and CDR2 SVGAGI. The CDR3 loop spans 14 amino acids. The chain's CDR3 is CASSRDSGSNEQFL. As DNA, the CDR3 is TGTGCCAGCAGTCGGGATAGCGGTTCGAATGAGCAGTTCTTA.

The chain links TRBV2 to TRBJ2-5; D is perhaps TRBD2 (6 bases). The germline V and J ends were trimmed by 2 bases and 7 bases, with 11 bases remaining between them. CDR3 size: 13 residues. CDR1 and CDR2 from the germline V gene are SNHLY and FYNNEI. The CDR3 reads CASSESQEGTQYF. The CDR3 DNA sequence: TGTGCCAGCAGTGAATCACAGGAGGGGACCCAGTACTTC.

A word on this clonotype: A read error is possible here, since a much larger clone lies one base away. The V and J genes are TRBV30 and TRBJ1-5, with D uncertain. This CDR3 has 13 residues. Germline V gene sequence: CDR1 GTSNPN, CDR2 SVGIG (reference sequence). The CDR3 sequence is CAWSSQAGQHQHF. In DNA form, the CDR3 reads TGTGCCTGGAGTAGTCAGGCGGGTCAGCACCAGCATTTT.

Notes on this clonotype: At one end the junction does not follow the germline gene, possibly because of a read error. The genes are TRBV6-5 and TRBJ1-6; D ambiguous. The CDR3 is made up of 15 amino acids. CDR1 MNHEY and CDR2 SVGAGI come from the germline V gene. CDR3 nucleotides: TGTGCCAGCCGGGAACCTCAGTGTAGTAATTCACCTCTCCACTTT. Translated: CASREPQCSNSPLHF.

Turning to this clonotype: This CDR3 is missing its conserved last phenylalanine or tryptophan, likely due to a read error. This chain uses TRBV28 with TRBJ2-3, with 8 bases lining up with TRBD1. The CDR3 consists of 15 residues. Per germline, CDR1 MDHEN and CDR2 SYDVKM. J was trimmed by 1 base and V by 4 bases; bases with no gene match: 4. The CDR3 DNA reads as TGTGCCAGCAGTTCAGGGGGCGCCGGCACAGATACGCAGTATTTA. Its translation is CASSSGGAGTDTQYL.

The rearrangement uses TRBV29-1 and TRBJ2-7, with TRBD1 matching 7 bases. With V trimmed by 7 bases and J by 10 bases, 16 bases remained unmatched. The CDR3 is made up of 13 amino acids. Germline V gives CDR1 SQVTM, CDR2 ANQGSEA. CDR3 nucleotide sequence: TGCAGCGCCGGCAACCCCCGAACAGGGGAACAGTACTTC. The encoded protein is CSAGNPRTGEQYF.

The CDR3 region has the DNA TGTGCCAGCAGTTTATCCCCGGGACCAGGAAGCTCCTACAATGAGCAGTTCTTC. This translates into CASSLSPGPGSSYNEQFF. The rearrangement uses TRBV28 and TRBJ2-1, with D perhaps matching TRBD1 or TRBD2 (5 bases each). This CDR3 spans 18 amino acids. V gave up 1 base and J gave up 0 bases, with 16 bases separating them. Per germline, CDR1 MDHEN and CDR2 SYDVKM.